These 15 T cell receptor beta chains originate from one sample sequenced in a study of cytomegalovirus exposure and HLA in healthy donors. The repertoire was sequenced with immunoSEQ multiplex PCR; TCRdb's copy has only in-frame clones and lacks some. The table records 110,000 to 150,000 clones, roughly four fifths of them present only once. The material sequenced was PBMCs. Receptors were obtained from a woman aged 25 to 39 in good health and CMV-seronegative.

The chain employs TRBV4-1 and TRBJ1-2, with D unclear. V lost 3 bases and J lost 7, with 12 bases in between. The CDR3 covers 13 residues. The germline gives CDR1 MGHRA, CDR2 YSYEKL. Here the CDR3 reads CASSQGRGSGYTF. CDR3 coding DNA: TGCGCCAGCAGCCAGGGCAGAGGGTCTGGCTACACCTTC.

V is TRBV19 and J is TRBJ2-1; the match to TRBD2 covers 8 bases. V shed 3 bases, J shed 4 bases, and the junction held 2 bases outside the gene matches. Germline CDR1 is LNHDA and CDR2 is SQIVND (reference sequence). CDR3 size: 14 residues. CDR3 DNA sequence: TGTGCCAGTAGTATCCAGCGGGGGTACAATGAGCAGTTCTTC. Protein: CASSIQRGYNEQFF.

This chain's CDR3 is CASSSPTSGRHEQYF. The CDR3 bases are TGTGCCAGCAGCTCCCCGACTAGCGGTCGTCACGAGCAGTACTTC. The rearrangement joins TRBV13 to TRBJ2-7; 9 nucleotides align to TRBD2. The germline gives CDR1 PRHDT, CDR2 FYEKMQ (reference sequence). The CDR3 length is 15 residues. V was clipped by 4 bases and J by 5 bases; unmatched bases: 9. Supplemented by reference TRBV13 and TRBJ2-7, the full variable domain reads AAGVIQSPRHLIKEKRETATLKCYPIPRHDTVYWYQQGPGQDPQFLISFYEKMQSDKGSIPDRFSAQQFSDYHSELNMSSLELGDSALYFCASSSPTSGRHEQYFGPGTRLTVT.

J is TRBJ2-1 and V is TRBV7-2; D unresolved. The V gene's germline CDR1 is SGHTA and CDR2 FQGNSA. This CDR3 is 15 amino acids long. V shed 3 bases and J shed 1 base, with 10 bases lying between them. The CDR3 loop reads CASSFGDPSYNEQFF. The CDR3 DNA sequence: TGTGCCAGCAGCTTTGGAGATCCTTCCTACAATGAGCAGTTCTTC.

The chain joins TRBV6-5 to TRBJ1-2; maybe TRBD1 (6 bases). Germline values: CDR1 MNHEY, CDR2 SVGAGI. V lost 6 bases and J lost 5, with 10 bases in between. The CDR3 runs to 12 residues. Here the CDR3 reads CASSEQGYGYTF. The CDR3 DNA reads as TGTGCCAGCAGCGAACAGGGTTATGGCTACACCTTC.

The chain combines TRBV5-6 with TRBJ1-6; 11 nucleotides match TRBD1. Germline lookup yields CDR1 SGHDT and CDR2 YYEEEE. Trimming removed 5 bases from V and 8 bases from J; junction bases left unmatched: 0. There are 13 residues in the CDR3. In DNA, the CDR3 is TGTGCCAGCAGGGGACAGGGGGATTCACCCCTCCACTTT. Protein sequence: CASRGQGDSPLHF.

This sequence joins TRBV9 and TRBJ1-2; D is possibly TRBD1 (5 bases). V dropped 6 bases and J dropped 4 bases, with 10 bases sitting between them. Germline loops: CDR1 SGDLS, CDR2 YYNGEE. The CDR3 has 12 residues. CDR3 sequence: CASKKGSYGYTF. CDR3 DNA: TGTGCCAGCAAAAAGGGGTCCTATGGCTACACCTTC.

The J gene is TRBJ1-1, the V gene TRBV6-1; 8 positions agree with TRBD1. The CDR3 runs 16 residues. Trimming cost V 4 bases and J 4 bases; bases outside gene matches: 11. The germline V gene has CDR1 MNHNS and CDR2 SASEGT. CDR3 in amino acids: CASSAPVTGAGTEAFF. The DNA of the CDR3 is TGTGCCAGCAGTGCGCCGGTGACAGGGGCGGGCACTGAAGCTTTCTTT.

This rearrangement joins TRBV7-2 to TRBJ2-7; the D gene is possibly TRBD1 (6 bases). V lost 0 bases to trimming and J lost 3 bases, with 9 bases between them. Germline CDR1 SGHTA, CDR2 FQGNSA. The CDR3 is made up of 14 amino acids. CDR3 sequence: CASSLASGDYEQYF. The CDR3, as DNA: TGTGCCAGCAGCTTAGCTTCAGGGGACTACGAGCAGTACTTC.

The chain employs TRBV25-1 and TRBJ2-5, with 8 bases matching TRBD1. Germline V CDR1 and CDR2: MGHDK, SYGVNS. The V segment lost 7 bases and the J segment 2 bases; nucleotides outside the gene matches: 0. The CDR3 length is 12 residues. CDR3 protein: CASNRGQETQYF. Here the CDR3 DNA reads TGTGCCAGCAACAGGGGGCAAGAGACCCAGTACTTC.

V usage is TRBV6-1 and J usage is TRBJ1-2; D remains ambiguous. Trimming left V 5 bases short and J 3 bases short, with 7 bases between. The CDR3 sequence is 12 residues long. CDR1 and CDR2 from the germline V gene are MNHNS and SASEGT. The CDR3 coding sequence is TGTGCCAGCAGTTATGAGTACTATGGCTACACCTTC. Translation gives CASSYEYYGYTF.

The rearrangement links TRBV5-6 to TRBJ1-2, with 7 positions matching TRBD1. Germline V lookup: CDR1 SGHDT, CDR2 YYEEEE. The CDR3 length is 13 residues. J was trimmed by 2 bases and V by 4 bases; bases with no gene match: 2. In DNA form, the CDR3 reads TGTGCCAGCAGCCACAGGGGAAACTATGGCTACACCTTC. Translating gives CASSHRGNYGYTF.

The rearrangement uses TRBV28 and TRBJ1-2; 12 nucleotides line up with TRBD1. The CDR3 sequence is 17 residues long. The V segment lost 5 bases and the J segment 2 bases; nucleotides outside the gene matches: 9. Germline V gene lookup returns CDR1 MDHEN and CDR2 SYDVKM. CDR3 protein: CASSRPGQGAKNYGYTF. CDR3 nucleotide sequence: TGTGCCAGCAGTAGACCGGGACAGGGGGCGAAGAACTATGGCTACACCTTC.

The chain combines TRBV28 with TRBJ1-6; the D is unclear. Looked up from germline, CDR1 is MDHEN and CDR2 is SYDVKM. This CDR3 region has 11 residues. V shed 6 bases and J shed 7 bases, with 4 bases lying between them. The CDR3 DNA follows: TGTGCCAGCAGCCAAAATTCACCCCTCCACTTT. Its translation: CASSQNSPLHF.

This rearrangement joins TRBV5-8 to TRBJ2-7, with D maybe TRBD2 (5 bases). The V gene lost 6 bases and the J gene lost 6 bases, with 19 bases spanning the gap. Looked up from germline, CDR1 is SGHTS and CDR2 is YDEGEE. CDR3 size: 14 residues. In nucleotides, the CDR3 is TGTGCCAGCACCCCTCCCGGGCGTGAGGGCGAGCAGTACTTC. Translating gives CASTPPGREGEQYF.